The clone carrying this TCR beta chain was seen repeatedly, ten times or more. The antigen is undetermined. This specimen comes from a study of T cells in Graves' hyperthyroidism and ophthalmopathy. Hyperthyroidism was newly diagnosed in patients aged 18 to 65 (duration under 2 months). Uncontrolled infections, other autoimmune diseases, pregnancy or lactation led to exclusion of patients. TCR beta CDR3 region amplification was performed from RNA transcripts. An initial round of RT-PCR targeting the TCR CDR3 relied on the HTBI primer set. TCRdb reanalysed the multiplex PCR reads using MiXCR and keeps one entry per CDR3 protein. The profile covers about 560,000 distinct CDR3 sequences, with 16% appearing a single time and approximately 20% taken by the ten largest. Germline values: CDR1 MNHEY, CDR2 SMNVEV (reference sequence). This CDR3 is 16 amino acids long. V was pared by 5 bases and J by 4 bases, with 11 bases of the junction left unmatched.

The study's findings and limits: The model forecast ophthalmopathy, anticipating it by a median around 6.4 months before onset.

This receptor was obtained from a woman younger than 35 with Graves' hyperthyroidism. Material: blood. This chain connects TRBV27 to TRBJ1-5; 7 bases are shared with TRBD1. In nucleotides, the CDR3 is TGTGCCAGCAGTCCCTCAAGGGGGCCTCATAATCAGCCCCAGCATTTT. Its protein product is CASSPSRGPHNQPQHF.